The rows below give T cell receptor beta chains drawn from one sample of a study of blood T cell repertoires in COVID-19. Sequencing was performed with immunoSEQ multiplex PCR; in TCRdb, only in-frame clones are kept and a portion is missing. The sample consists of some 45,000 clones, about 86% of them appearing once. Input material: peripheral blood. These receptors all stem from an older man with acute or convalescent COVID-19. The CDR3 runs from the conserved cysteine through the conserved F or W. The D gene is left open where the match is weak. For some rows the clone size is stated as once, few or many, or as a class when expanded; others skip it.

j_call v_call d_call clone_size cdr3_nt cdr3_aa
TRBJ1-2 TRBV7-9 TRBD1 few TGTGCCAGCAGCGCCCCGACAGGGGGCTATGGCTACACCTTC CASSAPTGGYGYTF
TRBJ2-1 TRBV7-2 TRBD2 . TGTGCCAGCACCCCAAGTAGCGGGGCCTCCTACAATGAGCAGTTCTTC CASTPSSGASYNEQFF
TRBJ2-7 TRBV14 . . TGTGCCAGCAGCCAAGAAAACAGCTACGAGCAGTACTTC CASSQENSYEQYF
TRBJ2-5 TRBV7-3 . . TGTGCCAGCAGCGAGCAGGGGTTGGGGACCCAGTACTTC CASSEQGLGTQYF
TRBJ1-1 TRBV5-5 . . TGTGCCAGCAGCTTCTTCGGGGGGAACACTGAAGCTTTCTTT CASSFFGGNTEAFF
TRBJ2-5 TRBV5-1 . . TGCGCCAGCAGCTTGGATCTTACGGAAGAGACCCAGTACTTC CASSLDLTEETQYF
TRBJ1-5 TRBV4-1 . . TGCGCCAGCAGCCAAGATCTTTCAGGGGACCAGCCCCAGCATTTT CASSQDLSGDQPQHF
TRBJ2-2 TRBV25-1 TRBD1 . TGTGCCAGCAGTCGACAGGGGAACACCGGGGAGCTGTTTTTT CASSRQGNTGELFF
TRBJ1-4 TRBV5-4 . . TGTGCCAGCAGCTTAGGACCCGGGGATGAAAAACTGTTTTTT CASSLGPGDEKLFF
TRBJ2-1 TRBV9 . . TGTGCCAGCAGCCCTACCTTACTAGCCGCCTCCTACAATGAGCAGTTCTTC CASSPTLLAASYNEQFF
TRBJ1-4 TRBV29-1 TRBD1 once TGCAGCGTCGCAGACAGGGCTGATGAAAAACTGTTTTTT CSVADRADEKLFF
TRBJ2-2 TRBV11-3 . few TGTGCCAGCAGGTCCAAAACGAACACCGGGGAGCTGTTTTTT CASRSKTNTGELFF
TRBJ1-4 TRBV7-8 . . TGTGCCAGCAGCTCCCACAGGACTGAAAAACTGTTTTTT CASSSHRTEKLFF
TRBJ1-6 TRBV25-1 . . TGTGCCAGCGCCCAAACAGGAAACAATTCACCCCTCCACTTT CASAQTGNNSPLHF
TRBJ1-2 TRBV9 . . TGTGCCAGCAGCGTAGCCGGGAGGAGTAACTATGGCTACACCTTC CASSVAGRSNYGYTF
TRBJ1-6 TRBV5-1 . . TGCGCCAGCAGCTCGGCGGGTGTCGGAGATTCACCCCTCCACTTT CASSSAGVGDSPLHF
TRBJ2-5 TRBV5-4 . . TGTGCCAGCAGCTTGATTTATAGGACAAGAGAGACCCAGTACTTC CASSLIYRTRETQYF
TRBJ1-4 TRBV11-2 . . TGTGCCAGCAGCTTAGGGGGCGAAAAACTGTTTTTT CASSLGGEKLFF
TRBJ1-6 TRBV18 . . TGTGCCAGCTCAAGGGGTGGGAATTCACCCCTCCACTTT CASSRGGNSPLHF
TRBJ1-1 TRBV6-6 TRBD1 . TGTGCCAGCAGACCCTCGCGCGGGACAGGGGACACTGAAGCTTTCTTT CASRPSRGTGDTEAFF
TRBJ1-3 TRBV11-3 TRBD1 once TGTGCCAGCAGCGCGACAGGGGTAGCCGGAAACACCATATATTTT CASSATGVAGNTIYF
TRBJ1-1 TRBV30 . once TGTGCCTGGAGTGGGACGGGCGGGAGGACTGAAGCTTTCTTT CAWSGTGGRTEAFF
TRBJ1-2 TRBV18 TRBD1 . TGTGCCAGCTCACCCTCGGACAGGGGGCGAATAGGTGGCTACACCTTC CASSPSDRGRIGGYTF
TRBJ1-1 TRBV28 TRBD1 . TGTGCCAGCAGTTCGGGACAGGGGTTCACTGAAGCTTTCTTT CASSSGQGFTEAFF
TRBJ1-3 TRBV24-1 . once TGTGCCACCAGTGCCAGTGGTGGAAACACCATATATTTT CATSASGGNTIYF
TRBJ1-1 TRBV28 TRBD1 . TGTGCCAGCAGCCCGCGGGACAGGGGATATACTGAAGCTTTCTTT CASSPRDRGYTEAFF
TRBJ1-4 TRBV3-1/TRBV3-2 TRBD1 . TGTGCCAGCAGCCAAGATCTTAGGACAGGGGGAGAAAAACTGTTTTTT CASSQDLRTGGEKLFF
TRBJ2-2 TRBV11-2 . once TGTGCCAGCAGCTCTCAGATATCCACCGGGGAGCTGTTTTTT CASSSQISTGELFF
TRBJ2-7 TRBV7-9 TRBD2 . TGTGCCAGCAGCTTAGAGGCGGGAGAGACGTACGAGCAGTACTTC CASSLEAGETYEQYF
TRBJ2-3 TRBV4-1 . . TGCGCCAGCAGCTCTCGAAGGGGTAGGGGCACAGATACGCAGTATTTT CASSSRRGRGTDTQYF
TRBJ1-1 TRBV6-5 . . TGTGCCAGCAGTTACTCTGGCGGGAACACTGAAGCTTTCTTT CASSYSGGNTEAFF
TRBJ1-1 TRBV4-2 TRBD1 . TGTGCCAGCAGCCAAGGACAGGGTGACACTGAAGCTTTCTTT CASSQGQGDTEAFF
TRBJ2-7 TRBV28 TRBD2 . TGTGCCAGCAGTCGACTAGCGGGGAATCACGAGCAGTACTTC CASSRLAGNHEQYF
TRBJ1-1 TRBV28 . . TGTGCCAGCAGTGTACAAAGCACTGAAGCTTTCTTT CASSVQSTEAFF
TRBJ1-6 TRBV5-5 . . TGTGCCAGCTCCCTTCGACAGGATTCACCCCTCCACTTT CASSLRQDSPLHF
TRBJ2-1 TRBV10-3 TRBD2 . TGTGCCATCAGCCCCCAGGGACTAGCGGGTAAGGGTGAGCAGTTCTTC CAISPQGLAGKGEQFF
TRBJ2-7 TRBV7-9 TRBD2 . TGTGCCAGCAGCTTAGTGGACGGGAGGGCCCCCTACGAGCAGTACTTC CASSLVDGRAPYEQYF
TRBJ1-5 TRBV30 . once TGTGCCTGGAGGAGGGGGACGGGCAATCAGCCCCAGCATTTT CAWRRGTGNQPQHF
TRBJ2-5 TRBV6-5 . . TGTGCCAGCAGTACAACGGAGACCCAGTACTTC CASSTTETQYF
TRBJ2-5 TRBV9 TRBD1 . TGTGCCAGCAGCGTAGGGCCGGGACAGGGCCTAGAGACCCAGTACTTC CASSVGPGQGLETQYF
TRBJ2-1 TRBV7-9 TRBD2 . TGTGCCAGCGACGAGTCTAGCGGGGGCCTGGTGTTCTTC CASDESSGGLVFF
TRBJ2-3 TRBV4-1 TRBD1 once TGCGCCAGCAGCGAGGGACAGGGGATCACAGATACGCAGTATTTT CASSEGQGITDTQYF
TRBJ1-5 TRBV28 TRBD1 . TGTGCCAGCAGTTTATTTACAGGGGGCTTTGTTAGCAATCAGCCCCAGCATTTT CASSLFTGGFVSNQPQHF
TRBJ1-4 TRBV5-1 TRBD1 . TGCGCCAGCAGCCCAGGGACAGGGCCTTTTGGAGTGTTTTTT CASSPGTGPFGVFF